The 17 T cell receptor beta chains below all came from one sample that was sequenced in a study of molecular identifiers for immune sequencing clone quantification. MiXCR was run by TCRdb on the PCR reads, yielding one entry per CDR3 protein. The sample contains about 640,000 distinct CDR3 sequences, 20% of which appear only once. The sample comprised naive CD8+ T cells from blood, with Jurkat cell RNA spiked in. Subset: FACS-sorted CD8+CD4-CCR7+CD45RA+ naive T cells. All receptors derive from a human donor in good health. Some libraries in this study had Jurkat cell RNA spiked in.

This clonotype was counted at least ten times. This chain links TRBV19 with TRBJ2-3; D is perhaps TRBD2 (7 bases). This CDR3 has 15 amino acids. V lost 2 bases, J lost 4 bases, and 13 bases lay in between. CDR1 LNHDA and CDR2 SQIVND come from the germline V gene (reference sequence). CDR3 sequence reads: CASSILGGVPDTQYF. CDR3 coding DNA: TGTGCCAGTAGTATATTAGGGGGGGTCCCAGATACGCAGTATTTT.

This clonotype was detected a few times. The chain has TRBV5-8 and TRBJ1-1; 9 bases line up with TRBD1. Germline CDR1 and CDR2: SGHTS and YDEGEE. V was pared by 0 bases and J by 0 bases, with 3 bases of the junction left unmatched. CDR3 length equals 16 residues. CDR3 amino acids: CASSLGDREMNTEAFF. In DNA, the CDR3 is TGTGCCAGCAGCTTGGGGGACAGGGAAATGAACACTGAAGCTTTCTTT.

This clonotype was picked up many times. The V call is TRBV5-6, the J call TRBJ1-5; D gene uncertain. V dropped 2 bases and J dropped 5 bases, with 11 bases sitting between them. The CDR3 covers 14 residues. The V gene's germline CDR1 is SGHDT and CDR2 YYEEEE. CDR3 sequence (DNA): TGTGCCAGCAGCTTCGGAACAGCGCATCAGCCCCAGCATTTT. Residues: CASSFGTAHQPQHF.

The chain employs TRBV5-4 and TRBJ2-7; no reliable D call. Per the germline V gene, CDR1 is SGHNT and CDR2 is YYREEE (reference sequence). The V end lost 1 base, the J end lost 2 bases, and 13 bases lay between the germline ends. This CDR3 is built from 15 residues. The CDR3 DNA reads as TGTGCCAGCAGCTTGCGACCGGAACCCACCTACGAGCAGTACTTC. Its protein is CASSLRPEPTYEQYF.

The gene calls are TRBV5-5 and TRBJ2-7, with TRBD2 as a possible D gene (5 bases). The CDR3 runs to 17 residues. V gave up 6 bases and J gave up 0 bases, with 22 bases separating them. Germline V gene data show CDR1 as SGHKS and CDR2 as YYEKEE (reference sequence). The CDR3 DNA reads TGTGCCAGCAAGGCCCAGACGGGAACTTGGAGCTCCTACGAGCAGTACTTC. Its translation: CASKAQTGTWSSYEQYF. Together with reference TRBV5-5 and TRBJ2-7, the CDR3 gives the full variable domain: DAGVTQSPTHLIKTRGQQVTLRCSPISGHKSVSWYQQVLGQGPQFIFQYYEKEERGRGNFPDRFSARQFPNYSSELNVNALLLGDSALYLCASKAQTGTWSSYEQYFGPGTRLTVT.

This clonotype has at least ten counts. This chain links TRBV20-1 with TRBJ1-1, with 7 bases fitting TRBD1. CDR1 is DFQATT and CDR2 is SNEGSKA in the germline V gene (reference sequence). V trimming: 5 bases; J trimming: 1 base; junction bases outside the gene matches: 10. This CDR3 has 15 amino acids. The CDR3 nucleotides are TGCAGTGCTCCCCAGACAGGGAGCTCGAACACTGAAGCTTTCTTT. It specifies CSAPQTGSSNTEAFF.

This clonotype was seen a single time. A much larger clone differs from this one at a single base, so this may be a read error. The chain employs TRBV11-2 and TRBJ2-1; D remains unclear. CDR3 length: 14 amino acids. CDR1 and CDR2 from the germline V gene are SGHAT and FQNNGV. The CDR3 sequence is CASSPGPPNNERFF. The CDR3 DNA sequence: TGTGCCAGCAGCCCCGGACCCCCCAACAATGAGCGGTTCTTC.

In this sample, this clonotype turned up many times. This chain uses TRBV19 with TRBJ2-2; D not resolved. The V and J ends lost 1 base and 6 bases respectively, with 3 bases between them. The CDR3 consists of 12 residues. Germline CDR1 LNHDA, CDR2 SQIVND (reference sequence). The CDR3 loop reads CASSIGSGELFF. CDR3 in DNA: TGTGCCAGTAGTATAGGGTCCGGGGAGCTGTTTTTT.

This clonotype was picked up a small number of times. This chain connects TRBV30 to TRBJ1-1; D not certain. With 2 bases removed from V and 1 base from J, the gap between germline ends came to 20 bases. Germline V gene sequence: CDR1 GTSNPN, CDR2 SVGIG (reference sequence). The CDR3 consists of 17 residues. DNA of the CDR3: TGTGCCTGGAGTTTAGAAGATTCCCGGATTGAGAACACTGAAGCTTTCTTT. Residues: CAWSLEDSRIENTEAFF.

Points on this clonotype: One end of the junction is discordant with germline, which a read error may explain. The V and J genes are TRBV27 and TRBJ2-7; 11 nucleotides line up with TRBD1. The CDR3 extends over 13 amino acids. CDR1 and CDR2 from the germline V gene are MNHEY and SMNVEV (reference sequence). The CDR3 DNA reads TGTGCCGGCAGTTGGACAGGGGGCCCCGAGCAGTACTTC. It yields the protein CAGSWTGGPEQYF.

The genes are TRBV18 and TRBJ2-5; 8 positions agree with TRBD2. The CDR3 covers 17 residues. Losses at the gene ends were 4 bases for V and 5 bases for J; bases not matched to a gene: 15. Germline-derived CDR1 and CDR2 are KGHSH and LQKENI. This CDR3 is CASSRTPGLGVQETQYF. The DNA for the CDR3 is TGTGCCAGCTCACGAACACCGGGACTAGGGGTTCAGGAGACCCAGTACTTC.

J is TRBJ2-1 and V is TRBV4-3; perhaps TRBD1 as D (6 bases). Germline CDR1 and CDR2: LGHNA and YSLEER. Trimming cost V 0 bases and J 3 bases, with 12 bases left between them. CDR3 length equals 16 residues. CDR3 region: CASSQDEGDHYNEQFF. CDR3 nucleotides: TGCGCCAGCAGCCAAGACGAGGGGGACCACTACAATGAGCAGTTCTTC.

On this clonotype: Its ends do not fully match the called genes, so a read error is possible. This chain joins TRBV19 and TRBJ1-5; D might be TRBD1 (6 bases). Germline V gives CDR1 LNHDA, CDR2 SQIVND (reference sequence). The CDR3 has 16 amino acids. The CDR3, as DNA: TGTGCCAGTAATATAGGCTATGTGGGGGGGCGAGTGCCCCAGCATTTT. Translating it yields CASNIGYVGGRVPQHF.

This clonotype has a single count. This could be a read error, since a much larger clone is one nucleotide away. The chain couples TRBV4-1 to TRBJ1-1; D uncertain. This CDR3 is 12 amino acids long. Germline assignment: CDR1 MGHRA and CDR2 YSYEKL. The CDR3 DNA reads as TGCGCCAGCAGTACTGGGCTGGGCGAAGCTCTCTTT. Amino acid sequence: CASSTGLGEALF.

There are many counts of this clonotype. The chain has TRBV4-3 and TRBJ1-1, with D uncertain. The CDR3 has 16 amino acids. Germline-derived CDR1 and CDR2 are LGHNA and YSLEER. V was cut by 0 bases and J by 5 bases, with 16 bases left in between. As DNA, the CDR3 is TGCGCCAGCAGCCAAGATCTTTGGGGTGGGAGGACTGAAGCTTTCTTT. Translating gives CASSQDLWGGRTEAFF.

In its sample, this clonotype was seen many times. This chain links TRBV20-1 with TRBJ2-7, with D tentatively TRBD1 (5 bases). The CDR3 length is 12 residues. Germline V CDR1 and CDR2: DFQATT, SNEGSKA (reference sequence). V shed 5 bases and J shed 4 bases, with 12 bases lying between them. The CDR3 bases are TGCAGTGCTGGGGTAGGGGCATACGAGCAGTACTTC. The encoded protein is CSAGVGAYEQYF.

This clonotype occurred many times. Here the CDR3 reads CASRPSGSSYNEQFF. CDR3 sequence (DNA): TGTGCCAGCCGTCCTAGCGGGAGCTCCTACAATGAGCAGTTCTTC. The rearrangement links TRBV2 to TRBJ2-1, with 10 positions matching TRBD2. The germline V gene has CDR1 SNHLY and CDR2 FYNNEI. V dropped 8 bases and J dropped 0; count of bases not matched to a gene: 4. The CDR3 consists of 15 residues.